These 27 T cell receptor beta chains share one sample of origin, sequenced in a study of blood T cell repertoires in COVID-19. The protocol was immunoSEQ multiplex PCR, while the TCRdb copy is restricted to in-frame clones and leaves out a portion. The sample has over 85,000 clones, around 87% seen once. The sequenced sample was peripheral blood. The source is a human donor with acute or convalescent COVID-19. The donor label of this sample is uncertain.

The gene calls are TRBV6-1 and TRBJ2-1, with D hard to call. The V end lost 5 bases, the J end lost 6 bases, and 8 bases lay between the germline ends. In germline, CDR1 is MNHNS, CDR2 SASEGT. The CDR3 length is 12 residues. CDR3 nucleotide sequence: TGTGCCAGCAGTCGGGTGTTCAATGAGCAGTTCTTC. It yields the protein CASSRVFNEQFF.

Points on this clone: This may come from a read error, since a much larger clone is one base off. The chain has TRBV11-2 and TRBJ2-7; 10 bases agree with TRBD1. The V and J ends lost 8 bases and 3 bases, in that order; junction bases with no gene match: 7. There are 14 residues in the CDR3. Germline values: CDR1 SGHAT, CDR2 FQNNGV. CDR3 amino acids: CASGSGTGVYEQYF. CDR3 bases: TGTGCCAGCGGGAGCGGGACAGGGGTCTACGAGCAGTACTTC.

This sequence joins TRBV5-1 and TRBJ2-7, with D perhaps TRBD2 (6 bases). V was trimmed by 4 bases and J by 4 bases, leaving 12 bases between them. CDR3 length: 13 amino acids. Germline lookup yields CDR1 SGHRS and CDR2 YFSETQ. CDR3 amino acids: CASSVGSRYEQYF. The CDR3 bases are TGCGCCAGCAGCGTCGGGAGCCGTTACGAGCAGTACTTC.

The chain couples TRBV19 to TRBJ1-2; 10 nucleotides line up with TRBD1. With 7 bases clipped from V and 4 bases from J, the junction kept 9 bases outside the gene matches. Germline loops: CDR1 LNHDA, CDR2 SQIVND (reference sequence). The CDR3 consists of 15 residues. CDR3 in amino acids: CASNPGTGVGYGYTF. CDR3 in DNA: TGTGCCAGTAACCCAGGGACAGGGGTTGGCTATGGCTACACCTTC.

The rearrangement links TRBV5-4 to TRBJ2-1, with 8 positions matching TRBD2. V trimming: 3 bases; J trimming: 7 bases; junction bases outside the gene matches: 9. The CDR3 is 15 residues long. Germline-derived CDR1 and CDR2 are SGHNT and YYREEE (reference sequence). CDR3 DNA: TGTGCCAGCAGCTCCGGGGGGGCCTTTCGGAATGAGCAGTTCTTC. Protein sequence: CASSSGGAFRNEQFF.

The chain has TRBV10-2 and TRBJ2-1, with TRBD1 matching over 10 bases. The CDR3 loop spans 14 amino acids. The V gene's germline CDR1 is WSHSY and CDR2 SAAADI. The V segment lost 2 bases and the J segment 7 bases; nucleotides outside the gene matches: 2. CDR3 nucleotides: TGCGCCAGCAGTGAGGGACAGGGGGTAAATGAGCAGTTCTTC. Translated: CASSEGQGVNEQFF.

V is TRBV12-3 or TRBV12-4 and J is TRBJ1-1; 9 positions match TRBD1. This CDR3 has 13 residues. After removal of 6 bases from V and 5 bases from J, the junction contained 4 bases not matched to a gene. The CDR3 spells CASSWDRATEAFF. The CDR3 region has the DNA TGTGCCAGCAGCTGGGACAGGGCAACTGAAGCTTTCTTT.

The rearrangement links TRBV25-1 to TRBJ1-3; no definite D call. Between the trimmed V and J ends, which lost 1 base and 0 bases, there was a span of 7 bases. Germline V gene data show CDR1 as MGHDK and CDR2 as SYGVNS. The CDR3 consists of 15 residues. In DNA, the CDR3 is TGTGCCAGCAGTGAATTGGGGAGCTCTGGAAACACCATATATTTT. Amino acid sequence: CASSELGSSGNTIYF.

The CDR3 DNA follows: TGTGCCACCAGTGGGGCAGGGGCCGGCACCGGGGAGCTGTTTTTT. This encodes CATSGAGAGTGELFF. V is TRBV24-1 and J is TRBJ2-2; perhaps TRBD1 as D (6 bases). The CDR3 runs 15 residues. With 5 bases removed from V and 4 bases from J, the gap between germline ends came to 13 bases. In germline, CDR1 is KGHDR, CDR2 SFDVKD.

The DNA of the CDR3 is TGTGCCAGCGGCACAGGGTTAACTAATGAAAAACTGTTTTTT. Protein: CASGTGLTNEKLFF. The chain links TRBV27 to TRBJ1-4; TRBD1 might be the D (6 bases). CDR1 is MNHEY, CDR2 SMNVEV, per germline (reference sequence). The CDR3 covers 14 residues. Trimming cost V 8 bases and J 1 base, with 11 bases left between them.

CDR3 protein: CASSPRTGNTGELFF. DNA for the CDR3: TGTGCCAGCAGCCCCCGGACAGGGAACACCGGGGAGCTGTTTTTT. The chain carries TRBV7-2 and TRBJ2-2; 7 bases match TRBD1. The germline CDR1 and CDR2 sequences are SGHTA and FQGNSA. The CDR3 extends over 15 amino acids. V shed 5 bases and J 1 base; nucleotides not matched to a gene: 4. Using reference TRBV7-2 and TRBJ2-2 for the parts outside the CDR3, the full variable domain is GAGVSQSPSNKVTEKGKDVELRCDPISGHTALYWYRQSLGQGLEFLIYFQGNSAPDKSGLPSDRFSAERTGGSVSTLTIQRTQQEDSAVYLCASSPRTGNTGELFFGEGSRLTVL.

The rearrangement links TRBV7-9 to TRBJ2-5; weak D call: TRBD1 (6 bases). Looked up from germline, CDR1 is SEHNR and CDR2 is FQNEAQ (reference sequence). V was clipped by 5 bases and J by 9 bases, with 10 bases between them. The CDR3 is made up of 11 amino acids. This chain's CDR3 is CASSQQGPQYF. For the CDR3, the DNA is TGTGCCAGCAGCCAACAGGGTCCCCAGTACTTC.

The CDR3 DNA reads as TGTGCCAGCAGTTACTCGCAGGCAAGCAATGAGCAGTTCTTC. Its translation: CASSYSQASNEQFF. The gene calls are TRBV6-5 and TRBJ2-1; D gene uncertain. CDR1 is MNHEY and CDR2 is SVGAGI in the germline V gene. The CDR3 loop spans 14 amino acids. The V and J ends lost 0 bases and 6 bases respectively, with 9 bases between them.

The gene calls are TRBV30 and TRBJ2-7, with 10 bases identical to TRBD1. The CDR3 runs 14 residues. From germline, CDR1 is GTSNPN and CDR2 SVGIG (reference sequence). The V segment lost 3 bases and the J segment 9 bases; nucleotides outside the gene matches: 11. The CDR3 protein is CAWRPGTGVNGQYF. In DNA form, the CDR3 reads TGTGCCTGGAGACCCGGGACAGGGGTAAACGGGCAGTACTTC.

The rearrangement uses TRBV3-1 (or the pseudogene TRBV3-2) and TRBJ1-2; D remains unclear. Trimming shortened V by 7 bases and J by 8 bases, and 17 bases separated the two germline ends. Germline V gene sequence: CDR1 LGHDT, CDR2 YNNKEL (reference sequence). The length of the CDR3 is 13 residues. The CDR3: CASTQRVGEGYTF. The DNA of the CDR3 is TGTGCCAGCACGCAAAGGGTTGGGGAGGGCTACACCTTC.

The chain employs TRBV4-2 and TRBJ2-3, with D perhaps matching TRBD2 (5 bases). Germline CDR1 reads LGHNA; CDR2 reads YNFKEQ. Trimming took off 0 bases at V and 2 bases at J, with 15 bases between the two ends. The CDR3 totals 17 residues. The CDR3 loop is CASSQDLRASLTDTQYF. The CDR3 DNA is TGTGCCAGCAGCCAAGACTTACGGGCTAGCCTCACAGATACGCAGTATTTT.

The CDR3 reads CASSELPPSGGGTQYF. Here the CDR3 DNA reads TGTGCCAGCAGTGAACTTCCTCCTAGCGGGGGGGGTACGCAGTATTTT. This chain links TRBV6-1 with TRBJ2-3, with 12 bases identical to TRBD2. V shed 2 bases, J shed 8 bases, and the junction held 8 bases outside the gene matches. This CDR3 spans 16 amino acids. Germline loops: CDR1 MNHNS, CDR2 SASEGT.

This rearrangement joins TRBV30 to TRBJ1-5, with D possibly matching TRBD1 (5 bases). V shed 0 bases and J shed 0 bases, with 9 bases lying between them. This CDR3 has 15 amino acids. Germline V gene data show CDR1 as GTSNPN and CDR2 as SVGIG (reference sequence). CDR3 coding DNA: TGTGCCTGGAGTGTGGGGCCCTATAGCAATCAGCCCCAGCATTTT. Amino acid sequence: CAWSVGPYSNQPQHF.

The chain is built from TRBV5-1 and TRBJ1-1; D call uncertain. CDR1 and CDR2 (germline): SGHRS, YFSETQ. V lost 0 bases and J lost 1, with 10 bases in between. This CDR3 comprises 15 residues. This CDR3 is CASSLERARNTEAFF. DNA for the CDR3: TGCGCCAGCAGCTTGGAGAGGGCTAGGAACACTGAAGCTTTCTTT. Full variable domain (rest looked up from reference TRBV5-1 and TRBJ1-1): KAGVTQTPRYLIKTRGQQVTLSCSPISGHRSVSWYQQTPGQGLQFLFEYFSETQRNKGNFPGRFSGRQFSNSRSEMNVSTLELGDSALYLCASSLERARNTEAFFGQGTRLTVV.

The rearrangement links TRBV2 to TRBJ2-3; TRBD2 matches at 7 bases. J lost 4 bases, V lost 9 bases, and 10 bases had no gene match. CDR1 and CDR2 (germline): SNHLY, FYNNEI. The CDR3 loop spans 14 amino acids. The CDR3 region has the DNA TGTGCCAGTAGTATATATGCGGGGGCAGATACGCAGTATTTT. It is translated as CASSIYAGADTQYF.

This chain uses TRBV2 with TRBJ2-2; 13 bases fit TRBD2. The CDR3 has 15 amino acids. Germline V gene data show CDR1 as SNHLY and CDR2 as FYNNEI. V dropped 10 bases and J dropped 6; count of bases not matched to a gene: 8. The CDR3 region has the DNA TGTGCCACCCGTGGTGGACTAGCGGGGGCCGGGGAGCTGTTTTTT. Amino acid sequence: CATRGGLAGAGELFF.

The rearrangement joins TRBV27 to TRBJ1-3, with 7 nucleotides matching TRBD1. CDR3 length: 15 residues. Germline V gene data show CDR1 as MNHEY and CDR2 as SMNVEV (reference sequence). V trimming: 10 bases; J trimming: 3 bases; junction bases outside the gene matches: 12. The CDR3 reads CATADRSLGGNTIYF. CDR3 DNA sequence: TGTGCCACCGCGGACAGGTCGTTGGGTGGAAACACCATATATTTT.

The rearrangement links TRBV11-3 to TRBJ1-4; possible D gene TRBD1, 6 bases. The CDR3 loop spans 17 amino acids. Germline CDR1 and CDR2: SGHNT and YENEEA. V gave up 4 bases and J gave up 5 bases, with 20 bases separating them. DNA for the CDR3: TGTGCCAGCAGCTCGTCTCGGGCAGGGGCCAGAAATGAAAAACTGTTTTTT. It is translated as CASSSSRAGARNEKLFF.

The rearrangement joins TRBV5-1 to TRBJ1-1, with no clear D. The CDR3 sequence is 13 residues long. Germline assignment: CDR1 SGHRS and CDR2 YFSETQ. The V and J ends lost 1 base and 0 bases respectively, with 4 bases between them. CDR3 loop: CASSLTVNTEAFF. The CDR3 nucleotides are TGCGCCAGCAGCTTGACGGTGAACACTGAAGCTTTCTTT.

The chain links TRBV28 to TRBJ1-2; the match to TRBD1 covers 9 bases. Trimming at V came to 0 bases and at J to 4 bases, leaving 3 bases not matched to a gene. Germline lookup yields CDR1 MDHEN and CDR2 SYDVKM. The CDR3 totals 15 residues. The CDR3 sequence is CASSLWDRGSYGYTF. CDR3 bases: TGTGCCAGCAGTTTATGGGACAGGGGATCCTATGGCTACACCTTC.

This chain joins TRBV19 and TRBJ2-7, with 8 bases that match TRBD2. V trimming: 3 bases; J trimming: 7 bases; junction bases outside the gene matches: 8. From germline, CDR1 is LNHDA and CDR2 SQIVND (reference sequence). The CDR3 consists of 14 residues. CDR3 region: CASSIRSGGLEQYF. DNA of the CDR3: TGTGCCAGTAGTATTAGATCGGGGGGGCTTGAGCAGTACTTC.

DNA of the CDR3: TGTGCCAGCAGTCTTCGAGGACAGGGGACTTCGGGAAACACCATATATTTT. Protein sequence: CASSLRGQGTSGNTIYF. The V and J genes are TRBV28 and TRBJ1-3; the match to TRBD1 covers 9 bases. Germline CDR1 MDHEN, CDR2 SYDVKM. The CDR3 loop spans 17 amino acids. J was trimmed by 4 bases and V by 5 bases; bases with no gene match: 12.